These T cell receptor beta chains were read from a single sample in a study of CD8 T cells in Susac syndrome. TCRdb passed the immunoSEQ multiplex PCR reads through MiXCR, listing each CDR3 protein once. The sample consists of around 81,000 distinct CDR3 sequences, 85% to 95% of them appearing once. The source material was CD8+ T cells from PBMCs. Receptors were obtained from a human donor with Susac syndrome. The conserved cysteine and the conserved F or W are not part of the CDR3 here. D genes are given only for firm matches. A clone size is listed for some rows: how often the clone was seen (once, few, many), or a class if it is expanded.

V,J,D,size,CDR3
TRBV5-6,TRBJ1-1,-,-,ASSLLRGEAEAF
TRBV7-9,TRBJ2-7,-,-,ASSLTFSANSYEQY
TRBV6-4,TRBJ2-1,-,-,ASSEGQGGSEQF
TRBV20-1,TRBJ1-1,-,-,SASRGQTEAF
TRBV29-1,TRBJ1-1,-,-,SVEDAGDTEAF
TRBV12-3/TRBV12-4,TRBJ2-7,-,-,ASSLTGVGQY
TRBV7-9,TRBJ2-5,-,once,ASSPSTDAAGTQY
TRBV6-5,TRBJ2-3,-,-,ASNGHQEPDTQY
TRBV20-1,TRBJ2-1,TRBD2,-,SAREASGFPNRVHEQF
TRBV5-1,TRBJ2-7,TRBD1,-,ASGAGQGYEQY